The T cell receptor beta chain described here comes from a study of cytomegalovirus exposure and HLA in healthy donors. Findings of the study overall: A prior analysis recorded that most TCR beta V segments were productive about 90% or about 30% of the time.

The PCR employed 60 Vbeta primers together with 13 Jbeta primers. Data came from immunoSEQ multiplex PCR; TCRdb stores just in-frame clones and leaves some out. The sample has approximately 100,000 clones, over 65% seen once; the top ten hold approximately 15%. In the case of this clone: Its antigen is unknown.

Germline V gives CDR1 GTSNPN, CDR2 SVGIG (reference sequence). There are 15 residues in the CDR3. The ends lost 4 bases at V and 0 bases at J; junction bases unmatched: 6. The specimen sequenced was PBMCs. This chain uses TRBV30 with TRBJ1-1, with 9 bases aligning to TRBD1. The receptor comes from a man aged 55 to 70 in good health and CMV-seropositive. The CDR3 region is CAWKGQGKMNTEAFF. The CDR3 DNA reads as TGTGCCTGGAAAGGACAGGGGAAGATGAACACTGAAGCTTTCTTT.